This TCR beta chain was found in a study of blood T cell repertoires in COVID-19. In the study overall: Acute and convalescent COVID-19 specimens originated in the United States, Italy and Spain.

J gave up 6 bases and V 2 bases, and 3 bases lay outside the gene matches. Per germline, CDR1 SGHTA and CDR2 FQGTGA. This CDR3 spans 16 amino acids. Per the study methods: Researchers report that nucleated cell counts were estimated from reference gene primer amplification. The repertoire was sequenced with immunoSEQ multiplex PCR; TCRdb's copy has only in-frame clones and lacks some. V, J and clone size derive from that table, while D and trimming were established from the DNA sequence. The data contain some 120,000 clones, over 80% of them singletons. The sequence was collected from a woman in her 70s with acute or convalescent COVID-19. The sample comprised peripheral blood. This sequence joins TRBV7-3 and TRBJ2-1; 14 positions agree with TRBD2. The DNA for the CDR3 is TGTGCCAGCAGCTTAGGACTAGCGGGGGGAATCAATGAGCAGTTCTTC. Protein: CASSLGLAGGINEQFF.